Below, one TCR beta chain is given with its context. Sequencing was performed with immunoSEQ multiplex PCR; in TCRdb, only in-frame clones are kept and a portion is missing. The sample comprises 31,000 or so clones, 70% to 85% of which are singletons, and roughly 21% rests with the top ten. The data originate from a study of OX40 agonist ivuxolimab in advanced cancers. Germline CDR1 reads SGDLS; CDR2 reads YYNGEE. This CDR3 is 14 amino acids long. Deletions cut 0 bases from V and 6 bases from J, with 10 bases between. The chain combines TRBV9 with TRBJ2-1, with D tentatively TRBD2 (5 bases). This receptor was obtained from an adult with an advanced solid tumor such as melanoma, head and neck, liver or kidney cancer. Material: CD4+ or CD8+ T cells sorted from blood, obtained in a trial of the OX40 agonist ivuxolimab. Written as DNA, the CDR3 is TGTGCCAGCAGCGTAGAAGGAGGAAGCAATGAGCAGTTCTTC. Protein product: CASSVEGGSNEQFF.